Each of the 3 T cell receptor beta chains below was sequenced from the same sample in a study of CD8 T cells in ankylosing spondylitis. MiXCR, run by TCRdb on the 5' RACE reads, gives a single entry per CDR3 protein. Of roughly 240,000 distinct CDR3 sequences listed, under 35% are singletons. Sequenced: blood, either unsorted or a sorted T cell fraction (not recorded which). These receptors originate from a male donor with ankylosing spondylitis or in good health (not recorded which).

The genes are TRBV20-1 and TRBJ1-5; D gene uncertain. V was shortened by 6 bases and J by 9 bases, with 15 bases between the two germline ends. Germline CDR1 DFQATT, CDR2 SNEGSKA (reference sequence). CDR3 length: 12 amino acids. The CDR3, as DNA: TGCAGTGCCGTGGACCGGTCGGGGCCCCAGCATTTT. Its translation: CSAVDRSGPQHF.

The J gene is TRBJ2-3, the V gene TRBV7-9, with 9 bases that match TRBD2. This CDR3 has 14 residues. After removal of 6 bases from V and 4 bases from J, the junction contained 5 bases not matched to a gene. Germline V gives CDR1 SEHNR, CDR2 FQNEAQ (reference sequence). CDR3 sequence reads: CASRKAGGADTQYF. The CDR3 nucleotides read TGTGCCAGCAGGAAAGCGGGGGGCGCAGATACGCAGTATTTT. Supplemented by reference TRBV7-9 and TRBJ2-3, the full variable domain reads DTGVSQNPRHKITKRGQNVTFRCDPISEHNRLYWYRQTLGQGPEFLTYFQNEAQLEKSRLLSDRFSAERPKGSFSTLEIQRTEQGDSAMYLCASRKAGGADTQYFGPGTRLTVL.

V is TRBV24-1 and J is TRBJ2-2; D is ambiguous. CDR3 length: 15 amino acids. Trimming took 2 bases from V and 7 from J, leaving 13 bases between them. Looked up from germline, CDR1 is KGHDR and CDR2 is SFDVKD. CDR3 region: CATSDSRTNRGELFF. The DNA of the CDR3 is TGTGCCACCAGTGATTCGAGGACCAACCGCGGGGAGCTGTTTTTT.